The sequence of this TCR beta chain was determined in a study of blood T cells in healthy people across ages (dated by TCRdb to 2015 to 2017). For the wider study: Template switching captured roughly one uniquely barcoded TCR beta cDNA molecule per two T cells in model experiments. Two additional independent replicas of 1 million unique cDNA reads from the same blood draw were analyzed for two donors (one aged 18 to 30 and one aged 80 or older). The donors were split into four age groups: young (average about 16 years), middle-aged (roughly 39), aged (approximately 60) and long-lived (approximately 80). To avoid experimental bias, donors of different ages were spread randomly across the sequencing lanes. The study measured age-related changes in TCR beta repertoire diversity using deep sequencing normalized with unique cDNA molecular identifiers. Results and caveats for the whole study, not just this receptor: There was a strong correlation between observed TCR beta diversity and the percentage of naive T cells measured by flow cytometry. Observed TCR beta diversity per million T cells fell roughly linearly with age, and a significant reduction was already apparent by age about 36. Estimates of total diversity from one million sequenced T cells were regarded as lower bounds and underestimates. Because the CMV infection status of the donors was unknown, age-related changes in expanded clonotypes may potentially have been confounded. Conclusive comparison of naive and antigen-experienced compartments was prevented by the profiling of bulk unsorted PBMCs. Compared with the aged group, more naive CD4+ T cells, fewer expanded clones and increased TCR diversity were shown by the long-lived group, suggesting age selection.

The CDR3 spans 14 residues, from the cysteine through the phenylalanine. The retained sequence is limited to the CDR3, 42 bases, with the frame set at the first base. Here V drops 6 bases and J drops 3 bases, and the junction holds 8 bases not matched to any gene. The germline V gene (reference sequence) gives CDR1 as DFQATT and CDR2 as SNEGSKA. As regards this clonotype: No cognate antigen has been identified for it. No base-level quality is on record; no much larger clone is a single base apart.

Libraries were made using 5' RACE. Instrument used: Illumina HiSeq 2500. A second PCR of about 7 to 12 cycles was run with a J-beta primer mix and a sample-barcoded 5' primer. A unique molecular identifier was introduced onto each TCR beta cDNA molecule by a template-switch 5' adaptor carrying 12 random nucleotides. At least 2.5 million CDR3-containing paired-end reads were obtained from each sample. First-strand cDNA synthesis was performed from all RNA using the Mint cDNA synthesis kit, with priming by a TRBC-specific oligonucleotide. Following uracil-DNA glycosylase treatment, all cDNA underwent a first 18-cycle PCR with the universal primers M1SS and BC2_uni_R. In the source study's methods: Each sample was normalized by randomly selecting 1 million high-quality reads, each carrying a distinct molecular identifier. Instead of being binned into consensus sequences, reads with shared molecular identifiers were discarded. CDR3 identification, clonotype clustering and error correction used MiTCR with a Q25 quality threshold and the strictest error-elimination algorithm. A nonparametric unseen species model with Euler transformation was used to estimate lower-bound total TCR beta diversity. The public reads were reanalyzed by TCRdb: fastp trimming at Q25, MiXCR alignment, in-frame beta chains only. Rows with one shared CDR3 protein collapse into an entry with the most common genes and DNA. Clone size and V and J calls follow TCRdb, not the original study. Recorded for this sample are 1.2 million to 1.5 million distinct CDR3 sequences; around 59% of them occurred a single time. Of the sample, roughly 7% is held by the ten largest clones.

The approximately 39 donors, aged 6 to 90 years, were systemically healthy Caucasian individuals from Russia. Each donor gave around 9 milliliters of peripheral blood, collected into EDTA-treated Vacutainer tubes. Ficoll-Paque density-gradient centrifugation was used to isolate PBMCs, with at least 7 million per sample. Total RNA was extracted from PBMCs with Trizol reagent, with at least 5.5 micrograms obtained per sample. The percentages of naive CD45RAhigh/CD27high T cells were determined by flow cytometry on a PBMC aliquot from every donor. The TCR originated in a man aged 18 to 35 in good health. The rearrangement joined TRBV20-1 to TRBJ2-1; a stretch of 7 junction bases matches TRBD2. Sequencing was performed on blood. The sequenced DNA: TGCAGTGCCCTACCGGGACTACTCTACAATGAGCAGTTCTTC. The translation is CSALPGLLYNEQFF.